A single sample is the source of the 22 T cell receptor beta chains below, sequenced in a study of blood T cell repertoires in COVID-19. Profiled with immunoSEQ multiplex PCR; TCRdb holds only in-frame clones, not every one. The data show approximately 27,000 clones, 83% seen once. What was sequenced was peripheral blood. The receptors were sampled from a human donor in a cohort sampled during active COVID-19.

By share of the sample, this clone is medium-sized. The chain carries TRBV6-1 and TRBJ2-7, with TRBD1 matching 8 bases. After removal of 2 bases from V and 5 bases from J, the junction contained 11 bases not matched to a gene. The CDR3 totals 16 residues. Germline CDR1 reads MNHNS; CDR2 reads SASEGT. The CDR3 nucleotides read TGTGCCAGCAGTGAAAACCTGACAGGGGATTACGACGAGCAGTACTTC. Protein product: CASSENLTGDYDEQYF.

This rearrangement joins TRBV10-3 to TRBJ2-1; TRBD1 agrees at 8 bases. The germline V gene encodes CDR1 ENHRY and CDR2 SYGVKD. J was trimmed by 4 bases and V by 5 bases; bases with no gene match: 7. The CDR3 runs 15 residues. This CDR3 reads CAISNDRGEYNEQFF. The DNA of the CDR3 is TGTGCCATCAGTAATGACAGGGGAGAATACAATGAGCAGTTCTTC.

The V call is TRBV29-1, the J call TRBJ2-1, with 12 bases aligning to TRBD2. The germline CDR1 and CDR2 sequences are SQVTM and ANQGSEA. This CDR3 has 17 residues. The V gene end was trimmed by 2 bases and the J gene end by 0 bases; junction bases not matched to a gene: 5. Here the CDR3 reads CSVERLAGVPSYNEQFF. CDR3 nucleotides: TGCAGCGTTGAACGACTAGCGGGAGTACCCTCCTACAATGAGCAGTTCTTC.

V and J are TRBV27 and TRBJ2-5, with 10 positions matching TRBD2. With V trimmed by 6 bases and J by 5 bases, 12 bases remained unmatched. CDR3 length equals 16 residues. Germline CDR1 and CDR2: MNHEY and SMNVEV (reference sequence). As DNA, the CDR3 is TGTGCCAGCAGCCCCTACACTCTAGCGGGAGTTGAGACCCAGTACTTC. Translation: CASSPYTLAGVETQYF.

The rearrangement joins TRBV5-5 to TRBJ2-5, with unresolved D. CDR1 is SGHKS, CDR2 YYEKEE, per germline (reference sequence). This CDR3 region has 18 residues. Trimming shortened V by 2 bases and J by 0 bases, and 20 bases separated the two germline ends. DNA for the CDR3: TGTGCCAGCAGCTTATTTTCGACACCTCCTATTAACCAAGAGACCCAGTACTTC. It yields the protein CASSLFSTPPINQETQYF.

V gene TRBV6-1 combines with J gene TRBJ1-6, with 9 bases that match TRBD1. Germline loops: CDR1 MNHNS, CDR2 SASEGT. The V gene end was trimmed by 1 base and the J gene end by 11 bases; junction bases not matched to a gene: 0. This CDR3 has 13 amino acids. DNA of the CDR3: TGTGCCAGCAGTGAAGGACAGGGGGCACCCCTCCACTTT. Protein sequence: CASSEGQGAPLHF.

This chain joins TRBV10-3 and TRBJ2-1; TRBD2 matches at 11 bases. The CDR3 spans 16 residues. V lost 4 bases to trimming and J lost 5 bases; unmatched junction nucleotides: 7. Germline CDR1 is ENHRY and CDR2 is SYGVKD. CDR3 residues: CAISAPSGGPNNEQFF. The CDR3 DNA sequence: TGTGCCATCAGTGCACCTAGCGGGGGGCCTAACAATGAGCAGTTCTTC.

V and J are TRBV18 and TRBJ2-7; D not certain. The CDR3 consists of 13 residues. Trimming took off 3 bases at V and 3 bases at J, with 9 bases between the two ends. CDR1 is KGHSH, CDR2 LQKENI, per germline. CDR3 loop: CASSPQANYEQYF. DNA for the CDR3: TGTGCCAGCTCACCTCAGGCCAACTACGAGCAGTACTTC.

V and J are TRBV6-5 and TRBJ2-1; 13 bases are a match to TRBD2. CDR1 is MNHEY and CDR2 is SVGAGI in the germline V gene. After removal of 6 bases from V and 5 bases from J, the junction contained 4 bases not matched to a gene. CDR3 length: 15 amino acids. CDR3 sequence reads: CASSKLAGGNNEQFF. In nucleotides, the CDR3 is TGTGCCAGCAGCAAACTAGCGGGGGGGAACAATGAGCAGTTCTTC.

In DNA form, the CDR3 reads TGTGCCAGCAACCCTCGGGGTAGCGGGACCACCGGGGAGCTGTTTTTT. Protein sequence: CASNPRGSGTTGELFF. The chain joins TRBV9 to TRBJ2-2; 8 bases agree with TRBD2. The germline V gene has CDR1 SGDLS and CDR2 YYNGEE. The CDR3 has 16 residues. The trim removed 6 bases at V and 4 bases at J, leaving 11 bases unmatched.

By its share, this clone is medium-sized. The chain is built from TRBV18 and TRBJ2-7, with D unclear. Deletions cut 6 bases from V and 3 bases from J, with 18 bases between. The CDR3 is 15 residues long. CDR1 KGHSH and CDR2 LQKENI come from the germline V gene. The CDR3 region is CASSPSLSVGYEQYF. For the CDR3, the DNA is TGTGCCAGCTCCCCTTCTTTAAGTGTCGGCTACGAGCAGTACTTC.

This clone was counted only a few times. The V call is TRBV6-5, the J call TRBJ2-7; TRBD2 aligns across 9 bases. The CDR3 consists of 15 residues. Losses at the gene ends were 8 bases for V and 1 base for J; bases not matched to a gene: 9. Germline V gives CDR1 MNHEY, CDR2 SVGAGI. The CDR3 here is CASLGAGGSSYEQYF. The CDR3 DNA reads TGTGCCAGCCTAGGAGCGGGAGGTTCTTCCTACGAGCAGTACTTC.

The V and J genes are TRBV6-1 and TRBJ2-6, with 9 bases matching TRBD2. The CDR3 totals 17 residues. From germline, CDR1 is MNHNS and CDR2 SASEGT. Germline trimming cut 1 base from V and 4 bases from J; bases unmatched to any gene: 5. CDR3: CASSEVAGEPGANVLTF. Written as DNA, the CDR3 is TGTGCCAGCAGTGAAGTAGCGGGAGAACCCGGGGCCAACGTCCTGACTTTC.

This CDR3 is CASSPRTGEPEAFF. CDR3 DNA sequence: TGTGCCAGCAGCCCTCGGACAGGGGAGCCTGAAGCTTTCTTT. The chain links TRBV3-1 (or the pseudogene TRBV3-2) to TRBJ1-1; 9 nucleotides align to TRBD1. The length of the CDR3 is 14 residues. Looked up from germline, CDR1 is LGHDT and CDR2 is YNNKEL (reference sequence). V shed 4 bases and J 6 bases; nucleotides not matched to a gene: 6.

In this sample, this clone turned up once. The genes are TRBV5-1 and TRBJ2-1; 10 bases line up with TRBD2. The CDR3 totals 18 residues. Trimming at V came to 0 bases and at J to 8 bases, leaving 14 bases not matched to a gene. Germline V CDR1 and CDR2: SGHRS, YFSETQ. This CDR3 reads CASSLVERAGGFRDEQFF. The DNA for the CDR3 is TGCGCCAGCAGCTTGGTTGAAAGAGCGGGAGGGTTCCGAGATGAGCAGTTCTTC.

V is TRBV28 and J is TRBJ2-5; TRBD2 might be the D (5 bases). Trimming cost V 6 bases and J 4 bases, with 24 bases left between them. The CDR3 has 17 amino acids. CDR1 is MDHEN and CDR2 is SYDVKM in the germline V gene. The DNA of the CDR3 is TGTGCCAGCAGCCCGTCGAGGGCGGTTCCCGGCGCAGAGACCCAGTACTTC. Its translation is CASSPSRAVPGAETQYF.

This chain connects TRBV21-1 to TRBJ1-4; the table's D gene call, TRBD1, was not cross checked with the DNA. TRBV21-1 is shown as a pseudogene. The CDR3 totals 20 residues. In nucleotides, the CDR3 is TGTGCCAGCAGCAAAACTTGTCGCCGCCGTGTCGACAGGGTAATTGAAAAACTGTTTTTT. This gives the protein CASSKTCRRRVDRVIEKLFF.

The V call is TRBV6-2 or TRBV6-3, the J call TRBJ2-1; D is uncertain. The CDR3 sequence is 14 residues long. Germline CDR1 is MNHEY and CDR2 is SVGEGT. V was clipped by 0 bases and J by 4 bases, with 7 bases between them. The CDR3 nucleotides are TGTGCCAGCAGTTACTCGTCCAGATACAATGAGCAGTTCTTC. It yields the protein CASSYSSRYNEQFF.

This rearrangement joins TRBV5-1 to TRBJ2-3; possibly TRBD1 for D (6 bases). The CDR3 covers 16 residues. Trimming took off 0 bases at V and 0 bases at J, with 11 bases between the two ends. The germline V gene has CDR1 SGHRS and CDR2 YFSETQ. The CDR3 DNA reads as TGCGCCAGCAGCTTGGAGGCAGGGGTCAGCACAGATACGCAGTATTTT. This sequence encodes CASSLEAGVSTDTQYF. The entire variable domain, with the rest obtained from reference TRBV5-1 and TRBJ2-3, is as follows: KAGVTQTPRYLIKTRGQQVTLSCSPISGHRSVSWYQQTPGQGLQFLFEYFSETQRNKGNFPGRFSGRQFSNSRSEMNVSTLELGDSALYLCASSLEAGVSTDTQYFGPGTRLTVL.

This CDR3 reads CASRSGTGTRSPLHF. CDR3 DNA sequence: TGTGCCAGCAGATCCGGGACAGGGACGCGTTCACCCCTCCACTTT. V usage is TRBV6-5 and J usage is TRBJ1-6; 9 bases are a match to TRBD1. V lost 6 bases, J lost 9 bases, and 9 bases stayed unmatched. Germline-derived CDR1 and CDR2 are MNHEY and SVGAGI. The CDR3 is made up of 15 amino acids.

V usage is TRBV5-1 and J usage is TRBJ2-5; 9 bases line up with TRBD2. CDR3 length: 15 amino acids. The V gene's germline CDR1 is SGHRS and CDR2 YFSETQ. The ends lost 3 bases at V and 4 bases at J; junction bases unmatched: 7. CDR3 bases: TGCGCCAGCAGCTCTACCCTAGCGGGGATAGAGACCCAGTACTTC. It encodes CASSSTLAGIETQYF.

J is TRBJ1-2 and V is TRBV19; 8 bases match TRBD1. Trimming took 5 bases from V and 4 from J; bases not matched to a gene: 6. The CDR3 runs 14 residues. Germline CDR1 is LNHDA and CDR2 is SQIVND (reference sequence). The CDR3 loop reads CASSLGQAVYGYTF. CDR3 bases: TGTGCCAGTAGTCTGGGACAGGCGGTCTATGGCTACACCTTC.